This T cell receptor beta chain came from a study of graft-versus-host responses after intestinal transplantation. For the study at large: Multivisceral, liver-intestinal, or isolated intestinal transplants were performed in recipients. Following induction with anti-thymocyte globulin, all recipients were given tacrolimus and steroids for roughly three years.

The protocol was immunoSEQ multiplex PCR, while the TCRdb copy is restricted to in-frame clones and leaves out a portion. The sample has 60,000 to 80,000 clones; roughly 88% are singletons. The CDR3 sequence is 14 residues long. V gave up 6 bases and J gave up 5 bases; unmatched junction bases: 3. In germline, CDR1 is KGHSH, CDR2 LQKENI. This clone is a singleton in its sample. Its matching antigen is unknown. Regarding the study as a whole: Peak levels of circulating GvH clones tracked with early post-transplant HvG declines.

The source is a human donor who received an intestinal transplant. Sample: unstimulated CD8+ T cells sorted from spleen or lymph node cells, taken before intestinal transplant. This rearrangement joins TRBV18 to TRBJ2-1; 11 bases match TRBD2. The CDR3 DNA reads as TGTGCCAGCTCGCCGGGACTAGCGGACAATGAGCAGTTCTTC. Its protein is CASSPGLADNEQFF.